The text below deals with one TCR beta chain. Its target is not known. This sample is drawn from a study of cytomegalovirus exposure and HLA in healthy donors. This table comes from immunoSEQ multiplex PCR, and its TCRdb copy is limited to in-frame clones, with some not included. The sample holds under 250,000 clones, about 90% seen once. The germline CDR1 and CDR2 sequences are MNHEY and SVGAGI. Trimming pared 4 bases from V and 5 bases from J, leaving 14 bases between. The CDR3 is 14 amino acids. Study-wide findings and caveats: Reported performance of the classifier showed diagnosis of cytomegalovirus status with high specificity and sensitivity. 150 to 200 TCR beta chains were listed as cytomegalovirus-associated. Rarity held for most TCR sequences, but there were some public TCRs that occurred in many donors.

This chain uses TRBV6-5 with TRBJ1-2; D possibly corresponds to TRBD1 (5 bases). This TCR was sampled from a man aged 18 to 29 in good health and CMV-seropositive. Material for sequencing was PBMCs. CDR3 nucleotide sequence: TGTGCCAGCAGTTTACAAGACAGAGGTTATGGCTACACCTTC. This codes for CASSLQDRGYGYTF.